This T cell receptor beta chain derives from a study of vaccination and CD4 T cells after COVID-19. About the study: The post-COVID samples were taken a median roughly 94 days after diagnosis, anywhere from 35 to 161. Taking of post-vaccine samples occurred a median about 70 days after dose two (range 14 to 241). Study observations and caveats: Looking at convalescent patients, a median around 83% of reactive clones were present only post-vaccination. Recorded median SARS-CoV-2-reactive clonotype numbers increased from 21 to 38 without reaching significance.

Germline values: CDR1 MDHEN, CDR2 SYDVKM. CDR3 length equals 12 residues. Trimming shortened V by 2 bases and J by 3 bases, and 2 bases separated the two germline ends. Details on this clonotype: Its antigen is undetermined.

TCRdb itself ran the PCR reads through MiXCR, one entry per CDR3 protein. The sample yields fewer than 20,000 distinct CDR3 sequences, 50% to 65% seen once. The receptor was isolated from a human donor who had recovered from COVID-19. This rearrangement joins TRBV28 to TRBJ1-5; D is unresolved. This material consisted of CD4+ T cells from blood, taken after SARS-CoV-2 vaccination. CDR3 protein: CASSLLNQPQHF. The CDR3 nucleotides are TGTGCCAGCAGTTTACTCAATCAGCCCCAGCATTTT.